The clone carrying this T cell receptor beta chain was observed a few times. This table comes from immunoSEQ multiplex PCR, and its TCRdb copy is limited to in-frame clones, with some not included. The sample includes about 380,000 clones, more than 75% of them seen just once. Participants spanned ages 18 to 89 years and resided in 20 to 25 US areas. Participants were placed into cohorts based on the clinical history they reported. Among Cohort 3 donors, those recovered had two negative PCRs, clearance, or symptom resolution. The data belong to a study of blood T cell repertoires in COVID-19. Study-level background: Acute and convalescent COVID-19 samples came from the United States, Italy and Spain.

The germline gives CDR1 MRHNA, CDR2 SNTAGT. V shed 4 bases, J shed 6 bases, and the junction held 3 bases outside the gene matches. CDR3 length equals 16 residues. The genes are TRBV6-4 and TRBJ2-1; 16 positions match TRBD2. This TCR was sampled from a woman aged 18-29 years who had recovered from COVID-19. Sequenced material: PBMCs or T cells enriched from blood (not recorded which). DNA for the CDR3: TGTGCCAGCAGTGCCGGGACTAGCGGGGGGGCCAATGAGCAGTTCTTC. It yields the protein CASSAGTSGGANEQFF.